The rows below give T cell receptor beta chains drawn from one sample of a study of early T cells in non-severe SARS-CoV-2 infection. MiXCR, run by TCRdb on the 5' RACE reads, gives a single entry per CDR3 protein. In the table there are about 110,000 distinct CDR3 sequences, about 12% of which are singletons. Sequencing input: whole blood. All receptors derive from an adult who was a healthcare worker with PCR-confirmed SARS-CoV-2 infection or an uninfected control (not recorded which). Each CDR3 is given with its conserved first and last residue. The order of the fields is clone size, D gene, J gene, V gene, CDR3 DNA, CDR3 protein. The D gene is left open where the match is weak. Size tells how often a clone was seen (once, few, many) or the class of an expanded clone, and some rows leave it out.

>many|.|TRBJ1-4|TRBV6-1
TGTGCCAGCAGTGAACCGGGGGAGACAGAAAAACTGTTTTTT
CASSEPGETEKLFF
>many|TRBD2|TRBJ2-1|TRBV7-8
TGTGCCAGCAGCTTAGCGGATTTGGGACTAGTTTTCGATGAGCAGTTCTTC
CASSLADLGLVFDEQFF
>.|TRBD2|TRBJ2-3|TRBV11-2
TGTGCCAGCAGCTTAGAAGCGGGGACCTTCACAGATACGCAGTATTTT
CASSLEAGTFTDTQYF
>few|TRBD2|TRBJ2-2|TRBV9
TGTGCCAGCAGCGACACCCAGGGAGGGCCCGCGAACACCGGGGAGCTGTTTTTT
CASSDTQGGPANTGELFF
>many|.|TRBJ1-6|TRBV6-4
TGTGCCAGCAGCCCCCTTCCGGGAGGTAATTCACCCCTCCACTTT
CASSPLPGGNSPLHF
>few|.|TRBJ1-4|TRBV6-6
TGTGCCAGCAGTTATAAGGCAGGCACCCATGAAAAACTGTTTTTT
CASSYKAGTHEKLFF
>.|TRBD1|TRBJ1-1|TRBV2
TGTGCCAGCAGATTGGACAGGGGGCACGGCACTGAAGCTTTCTTT
CASRLDRGHGTEAFF
>many|TRBD1|TRBJ1-6|TRBV7-9
TGTGCCAGCAGCTCTCGCCGGGACAGCTTCTCTAATTCACCCCTCCACTTT
CASSSRRDSFSNSPLHF
>many|.|TRBJ1-1|TRBV29-1
TGCAGCGTTGGGTTCGGACTCCTGAACACTGAAGCTTTCTTT
CSVGFGLLNTEAFF
>many|.|TRBJ1-3|TRBV3-1
TGTGCCAGCAGCCAAGATAACCGAAAAGGAAACACCATATATTTT
CASSQDNRKGNTIYF
>few|.|TRBJ1-1|TRBV5-1
TGCGCCAGCAGCTTTGGCTGGGGGGCCGCGAACACTGAAGCTTTCTTT
CASSFGWGAANTEAFF
>many|.|TRBJ2-3|TRBV28
TGTGCCAGCAGTTTGGCTGACAGTAGCACAGATACGCAGTATTTT
CASSLADSSTDTQYF